The 12 T cell receptor beta chains below were found in one sample sequenced in a study of cytomegalovirus exposure and HLA in healthy donors. The study ran its PCR with 60 Vbeta and 13 Jbeta primers. TCRdb keeps only in-frame clones here, not all; method: immunoSEQ multiplex PCR. The sample includes about 65,000 clones, approximately 78% of them seen just once. Material: PBMCs. The receptors were sampled from a girl aged 10 to 17 in good health and CMV-seropositive.

The rearrangement uses TRBV28 and TRBJ2-7; TRBD2 agrees at 9 bases. Per germline, CDR1 MDHEN and CDR2 SYDVKM. V was clipped by 6 bases and J by 2 bases; unmatched bases: 8. This CDR3 is built from 15 residues. The CDR3 loop is CASSSIAGEAYEQYF. The DNA for the CDR3 is TGTGCCAGCAGCTCCATAGCGGGAGAGGCCTACGAGCAGTACTTC.

V is TRBV10-3 and J is TRBJ1-1, with 7 bases that match TRBD1. V gave up 6 bases and J gave up 1 base; unmatched junction bases: 2. The CDR3 sequence is 13 residues long. Germline V CDR1 and CDR2: ENHRY, SYGVKD. CDR3 nucleotide sequence: TGTGCCATCAGACAGGGGACGAACACTGAAGCTTTCTTT. Protein sequence: CAIRQGTNTEAFF.

The V and J genes are TRBV5-1 and TRBJ1-6; the D gene is possibly TRBD1 (6 bases). The CDR3 runs to 14 residues. Looked up from germline, CDR1 is SGHRS and CDR2 is YFSETQ. V lost 4 bases and J lost 7, with 12 bases in between. The CDR3 DNA reads as TGCGCCAGCAGCCCGACAGGTCCGAATTCACCCCTCCACTTT. It is translated as CASSPTGPNSPLHF.

The rearrangement uses TRBV28 and TRBJ2-1; 8 nucleotides line up with TRBD1. The germline gives CDR1 MDHEN, CDR2 SYDVKM. This CDR3 is built from 15 residues. V lost 5 bases and J lost 2; bases outside the gene matches: 5. The CDR3 region has the DNA TGTGCCAGCAGTCTCTCGGACAGGGCCTACAATGAGCAGTTCTTC. It yields the protein CASSLSDRAYNEQFF.

This chain uses TRBV5-1 with TRBJ2-4; D is perhaps TRBD1 (5 bases). Germline loops: CDR1 SGHRS, CDR2 YFSETQ. The CDR3 loop spans 16 amino acids. The germline V and J ends were trimmed by 2 bases and 2 bases, with 14 bases remaining between them. CDR3 sequence (DNA): TGCGCCAGCAGCTTTTCTGTAGGGGTATCCAAAAACATTCAGTACTTC. Protein product: CASSFSVGVSKNIQYF.

This chain uses TRBV7-9 with TRBJ2-7, with TRBD1 identical over 10 bases. The CDR3 runs 16 residues. CDR1 and CDR2 from the germline V gene are SEHNR and FQNEAQ (reference sequence). The trim removed 1 base at V and 3 bases at J, leaving 6 bases unmatched. The CDR3 here is CASSLGPGTGVYEQYF. DNA for the CDR3: TGTGCCAGCAGCTTAGGCCCCGGGACAGGGGTCTACGAGCAGTACTTC.

V and J are TRBV19 and TRBJ1-1; unclear D gene. CDR1 and CDR2 from the germline V gene are LNHDA and SQIVND (reference sequence). Trimming left V 7 bases short and J 1 base short, with 13 bases between. The length of the CDR3 is 14 residues. The CDR3 bases are TGTGCCAGTACCTCCCCAGGCCGGAACACTGAAGCTTTCTTT. It codes for CASTSPGRNTEAFF.

On this clone: Germline and junction disagree at one end, which may indicate a read error. The chain combines TRBV28 with TRBJ1-1; D uncertain. Germline V gene lookup returns CDR1 MDHEN and CDR2 SYDVKM. This CDR3 comprises 12 residues. CDR3 protein: CASRLRRPDAFF. In DNA, the CDR3 is TGTGCCAGCAGACTAAGGAGACCTGATGCTTTCTTT.

J is TRBJ2-5 and V is TRBV7-9; a weak D match, TRBD1 (6 bases). Germline V gene data show CDR1 as SEHNR and CDR2 as FQNEAQ (reference sequence). Trimming took 5 bases from V and 4 from J, leaving 17 bases between them. There are 15 residues in the CDR3. The CDR3, as DNA: TGTGCCAGCAGCCGCCTCGGACAGATCGGAGAGACCCAGTACTTC. Translating gives CASSRLGQIGETQYF.

This chain uses TRBV5-6 with TRBJ1-5; perhaps TRBD1 as D (5 bases). The CDR3 consists of 14 residues. Trimming took off 1 base at V and 3 bases at J, with 8 bases between the two ends. CDR1 and CDR2 (germline): SGHDT, YYEEEE. DNA of the CDR3: TGTGCCAGCAGCTTGTCAGGGAACAATCAGCCCCAGCATTTT. This sequence encodes CASSLSGNNQPQHF.

This clone was recorded a few times. The genes are TRBV4-1 and TRBJ2-5, with D hard to call. From germline, CDR1 is MGHRA and CDR2 YSYEKL. Trimming took 1 base from V and 5 from J, leaving 8 bases between them. CDR3 length: 13 amino acids. The CDR3, as DNA: TGCGCCAGCAGCCAAGTGTTCGGGGAGACCCAGTACTTC. Translated: CASSQVFGETQYF.

V usage is TRBV27 and J usage is TRBJ2-1; perhaps TRBD1 as D (5 bases). This CDR3 spans 14 amino acids. Trimming shortened V by 7 bases and J by 0 bases, and 10 bases separated the two germline ends. Germline assignment: CDR1 MNHEY and CDR2 SMNVEV (reference sequence). CDR3 protein: CASMGRSSYNEQFF. The DNA for the CDR3 is TGTGCCAGCATGGGGCGGAGCTCCTACAATGAGCAGTTCTTC.